These 14 T cell receptor beta chains were sequenced from one sample in a study of identical twins. MiXCR was run by TCRdb on the 5' RACE reads, yielding one entry per CDR3 protein. The data hold about 220,000 distinct CDR3 sequences, with approximately 9% observed a single time. The sample taken for sequencing was memory (CD45RO+) T cells sorted from blood. The receptors here all came from a young woman in good health.

The gene calls are TRBV12-3 or TRBV12-4 and TRBJ2-7; no firm D call. CDR3 length equals 14 residues. V lost 5 bases, J lost 0 bases, and 11 bases lay in between. The CDR3 spells CASSPSGSSYEQYF. The CDR3 bases are TGTGCCAGCAGTCCCTCCGGAAGCTCCTACGAGCAGTACTTC.

The CDR3 bases are TGCAGTGCCAGACAGGGCTACACTGAAGCTTTCTTT. As protein: CSARQGYTEAFF. The chain joins TRBV20-1 to TRBJ1-1, with 7 bases identical to TRBD1. Trimming cost V 6 bases and J 3 bases; bases outside gene matches: 4. This CDR3 spans 12 amino acids. The germline V gene has CDR1 DFQATT and CDR2 SNEGSKA (reference sequence).

The chain uses TRBV12-3 or TRBV12-4 and TRBJ2-7; the match to TRBD2 covers 8 bases. The CDR3 loop spans 15 amino acids. V lost 2 bases, J lost 4 bases, and 7 bases stayed unmatched. For the CDR3, the DNA is TGTGCCAGCAGTTTATTTGCGGGAGGATTTTACGAGCAGTACTTC. Translating gives CASSLFAGGFYEQYF.

This clonotype was counted a few times. The CDR3 nucleotides read TGTGCCAGCAGCGTAGACGAGCGAAACTACGAGCAGTACTTC. Protein: CASSVDERNYEQYF. The chain carries TRBV9 and TRBJ2-7, with D unresolved. This CDR3 spans 14 amino acids. Trimming cost V 0 bases and J 3 bases, with 10 bases left between them. The germline gives CDR1 SGDLS, CDR2 YYNGEE.

The V call is TRBV20-1, the J call TRBJ2-2, with 10 bases fitting TRBD1. Germline V gene data show CDR1 as DFQATT and CDR2 as SNEGSKA (reference sequence). The CDR3 consists of 13 residues. With V trimmed by 8 bases and J by 7 bases, 7 bases remained unmatched. As DNA, the CDR3 is TGCAGTTTCAGACAGGGGGCCGACGGGGAGCTGTTTTTT. The encoded protein is CSFRQGADGELFF.

The V call is TRBV5-1, the J call TRBJ1-1, with D maybe TRBD1 (6 bases). The CDR3 has 14 residues. Germline V lookup: CDR1 SGHRS, CDR2 YFSETQ. V lost 4 bases to trimming and J lost 4 bases, with 14 bases between them. The CDR3 region is CASSRTEGGTEAFF. In nucleotides, the CDR3 is TGCGCCAGCAGCCGGACTGAGGGGGGCACTGAAGCTTTCTTT.

The chain employs TRBV11-1 and TRBJ2-1, with 13 bases identical to TRBD2. Looked up from germline, CDR1 is SGHAT and CDR2 is FQDESV (reference sequence). This CDR3 comprises 18 residues. V trimming: 5 bases; J trimming: 2 bases; junction bases outside the gene matches: 9. CDR3 sequence reads: CASSPPRTSGGTYNEQFF. The DNA of the CDR3 is TGTGCCAGCAGCCCTCCCCGGACTAGCGGGGGCACCTACAATGAGCAGTTCTTC.

V gene TRBV10-1 combines with J gene TRBJ2-1; TRBD2 is a possible D gene (5 bases). Trimming left V 5 bases short and J 7 bases short, with 15 bases between. The length of the CDR3 is 14 residues. CDR1 is WNHNN and CDR2 is SYGVQD in the germline V gene (reference sequence). The CDR3 sequence is CASSQTHGENEQFF. The CDR3 DNA reads TGCGCCAGCAGTCAGACCCACGGGGAGAATGAGCAGTTCTTC.

This rearrangement joins TRBV7-2 to TRBJ1-2; a possible D gene is TRBD1 (5 bases). With 1 base removed from V and 5 bases from J, the gap between germline ends came to 17 bases. Germline V gene lookup returns CDR1 SGHTA and CDR2 FQGNSA. The CDR3 contains 16 residues. The CDR3 DNA follows: TGTGCCAGCAGCTTAGGTGGTGCAGGGCGAGAATATGGCTACACCTTC. This codes for CASSLGGAGREYGYTF.

This clonotype was observed a few times. V and J are TRBV7-9 and TRBJ2-7, with a possible D match to TRBD1 (5 bases). This CDR3 region has 13 residues. Germline-derived CDR1 and CDR2 are SEHNR and FQNEAQ (reference sequence). Trimming pared 4 bases from V and 2 bases from J, leaving 9 bases between. The CDR3 DNA reads TGTGCCAGCAGCTCGGACACTACCTACGAGCAGTACTTC. Encoded protein: CASSSDTTYEQYF.

The rearrangement joins TRBV2 to TRBJ2-3; D gene ambiguous. Germline CDR1 reads SNHLY; CDR2 reads FYNNEI. V shed 6 bases and J shed 5 bases, with 9 bases lying between them. This CDR3 spans 12 amino acids. The CDR3 region is CASRADGDTQYF. As DNA, the CDR3 is TGTGCCAGCAGAGCCGACGGAGATACGCAGTATTTT. The complete variable domain, with remaining parts taken from reference TRBV2 and TRBJ2-3, reads EPEVTQTPSHQVTQMGQEVILRCVPISNHLYFYWYRQILGQKVEFLVSFYNNEISEKSEIFDDQFSVERPDGSNFTLKIRSTKLEDSAMYFCASRADGDTQYFGPGTRLTVL.

This clonotype showed up just a few times. The rearrangement joins TRBV12-3 or TRBV12-4 to TRBJ1-4; possible D gene TRBD1, 5 bases. V was pared by 6 bases and J by 3 bases, with 11 bases between. There are 14 residues in the CDR3. The CDR3 reads CASSRGVSNEKLFF. CDR3 in DNA: TGTGCCAGCAGCCGAGGGGTGTCTAATGAAAAACTGTTTTTT.

This clonotype was seen more than once but under ten times. This chain links TRBV29-1 with TRBJ2-7; a weak D match, TRBD2 (6 bases). The CDR3 is 14 residues long. CDR1 is SQVTM, CDR2 ANQGSEA, per germline. V lost 2 bases to trimming and J lost 2 bases, with 13 bases between them. CDR3 in amino acids: CSVEKGSSAYEQYF. The CDR3 nucleotides are TGCAGCGTTGAAAAAGGGTCTAGCGCCTACGAGCAGTACTTC.

As DNA, the CDR3 is TGTGCCAGCAGTTTGAAGACAGGGTACCACGAGCAGTACTTC. Residues: CASSLKTGYHEQYF. J is TRBJ2-7 and V is TRBV27, with 7 nucleotides matching TRBD1. J lost 5 bases, V lost 3 bases, and 7 bases had no gene match. This CDR3 has 14 amino acids. Germline V gene sequence: CDR1 MNHEY, CDR2 SMNVEV (reference sequence).